This T cell receptor (beta chain) was captured by sequencing in a study of radiotherapy plus CTLA-4 blockade in lung cancer. As for the study in general: In around 17% of patients, objective responses were seen; about 30% had disease control. Study-wide findings and caveats: Expansion in blood of tumor-derived TCR clones was seen after radiotherapy plus ipilimumab. Response, reportedly, was best predicted by interferon-beta along with early blood T cell clone dynamics.

The V gene end was trimmed by 10 bases and the J gene end by 9 bases; junction bases not matched to a gene: 11. The CDR3 covers 13 residues. CDR1 and CDR2 from the germline V gene are LNHNV and YYDKDF (reference sequence). Focal radiation with ipilimumab CTLA-4 blockade was given to patients with chemo-refractory metastatic non-small-cell lung cancer. This clone was recorded only once. The antigen remains unidentified. Data came from immunoSEQ multiplex PCR; TCRdb stores just in-frame clones and leaves some out. The sample has about 120,000 clones, about 90% seen once. This chain uses TRBV15 with TRBJ2-1, with 8 bases that match TRBD2. This receptor was taken from a human donor with non-small cell lung cancer that progressed on radiotherapy plus ipilimumab. The material sequenced was peripheral blood, taken from a patient treated with radiotherapy plus ipilimumab. The CDR3 protein is CAIQRGLVTEQFF. In DNA, the CDR3 is TGTGCCATCCAACGGGGACTAGTAACTGAGCAGTTCTTC.